This T cell receptor (beta chain) was obtained from a study of early T cells in non-severe SARS-CoV-2 infection. Study summary: The chains were unpaired, and the sequenced material was bulk RNA from unsorted whole blood. Study-level points and caveats: The matching step, a VDJdb search, favored anti-spike CD8 responses and missed private and CD4 specificities.

The table lists this clonotype with many counts. Its antigen is currently unknown. V was cut by 2 bases and J by 4 bases, with 13 bases left in between. The CDR3 is 15 residues long. Germline loops: CDR1 SGHDT, CDR2 YYEEEE. Individual cDNA molecules received unique molecular identifiers. One entry per CDR3 protein results from TCRdb running MiXCR on the 5' RACE reads. Of roughly 35,000 distinct CDR3 sequences listed, around 7% are singletons. Sequencing was carried out using whole blood. The chain uses TRBV5-6 and TRBJ1-5; D is unclear. The sequence was collected from an adult who was a healthcare worker with PCR-confirmed SARS-CoV-2 infection or an uninfected control (not recorded which). The CDR3 protein is CASSLKGPSNQPQHF. As DNA, the CDR3 is TGTGCCAGCAGCTTAAAAGGACCGAGTAATCAGCCCCAGCATTTT.